This T cell receptor (beta chain) was observed in a study of blood T cell repertoires in COVID-19. Across the whole study: Samples taken during acute and convalescent COVID-19 were collected in the United States, Italy and Spain. Sources were T cells, B-cell-depleted T cells, or PBMCs; the material itself was cDNA or gDNA.

V gave up 6 bases and J gave up 4 bases; unmatched junction bases: 10. The germline gives CDR1 LNHDA, CDR2 SQIVND (reference sequence). The CDR3 contains 17 residues. Study processing details: From reference gene primer amplification, estimates of nucleated cell counts were derived. Sequencing used immunoSEQ multiplex PCR; TCRdb keeps in-frame clones, though not all of them. V, J and clone size reflect that table, while D and trimming were determined from the DNA. Of 150,000 to 200,000 clones listed, about 86% were seen once; the top ten hold roughly 8.2%. The material sequenced was peripheral blood. The rearrangement links TRBV19 to TRBJ2-6; 9 bases line up with TRBD1. This receptor was taken from a man aged 60-69 years with acute or convalescent COVID-19. CDR3 region: CASRGDREKRGANVLTF. CDR3 DNA: TGTGCCAGTAGGGGGGACAGGGAAAAAAGAGGGGCCAACGTCCTGACTTTC.